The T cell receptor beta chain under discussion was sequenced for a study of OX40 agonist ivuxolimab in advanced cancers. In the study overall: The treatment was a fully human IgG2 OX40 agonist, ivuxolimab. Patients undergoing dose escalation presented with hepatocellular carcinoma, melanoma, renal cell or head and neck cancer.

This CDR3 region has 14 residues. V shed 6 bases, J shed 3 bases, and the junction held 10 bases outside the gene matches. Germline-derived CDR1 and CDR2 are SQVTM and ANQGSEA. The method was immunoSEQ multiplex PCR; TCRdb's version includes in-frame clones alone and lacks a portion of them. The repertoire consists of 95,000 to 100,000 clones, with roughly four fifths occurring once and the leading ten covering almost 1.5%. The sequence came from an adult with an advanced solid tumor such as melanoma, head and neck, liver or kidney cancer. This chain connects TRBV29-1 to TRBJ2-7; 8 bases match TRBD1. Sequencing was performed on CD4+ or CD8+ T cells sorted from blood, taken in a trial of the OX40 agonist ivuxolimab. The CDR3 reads CSVVRTGKYYEQYF. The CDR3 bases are TGCAGCGTCGTCCGGACAGGGAAATACTACGAGCAGTACTTC.